This T cell receptor beta chain was found in a study of T cell changes during pregnancy in multiple sclerosis. TCRdb's copy holds only in-frame clones and misses some; the assay was immunoSEQ multiplex PCR. The data show under 25,000 clones, with more than 75% seen just once and about 7.7% held by the top ten. The V and J ends lost 5 bases and 5 bases respectively, with 18 bases between them. Germline CDR1 and CDR2: MNHNS and SASEGT. The CDR3 loop spans 15 amino acids. V and J are TRBV6-1 and TRBJ1-2, with a tentative D call TRBD1 (5 bases). The source is a female donor with multiple sclerosis, enrolled in a pregnancy study. The material sequenced was CD8+ T cells from peripheral blood mononuclear cells, taken after pregnancy. The CDR3 DNA follows: TGTGCCAGCAGTATCCTGGGGGGTGATTGGTATGGCTACACCTTC. Its translation is CASSILGGDWYGYTF.